One sample yielded the 32 T cell receptor beta chains listed below, sequenced in a study of shared clonotypes between healthy human individuals. Sequenced by immunoSEQ multiplex PCR; TCRdb stores in-frame clones only, minus some. The data hold around 480,000 clones, with 60% to 80% observed a single time. The sample was PBMCs. The receptors were sampled from a woman aged 40 to 49 in good health. Some clones in this sample may be carry-over from other donors' samples.

This clone was counted a few times. This rearrangement joins TRBV11-2 to TRBJ1-2, with a weak D call TRBD1 (5 bases). This CDR3 is built from 14 residues. The V and J ends lost 0 bases and 2 bases respectively, with 7 bases between them. Germline V gene lookup returns CDR1 SGHAT and CDR2 FQNNGV. In DNA, the CDR3 is TGTGCCAGCAGCTTAGAACAGGCGAACTATGGCTACACCTTC. Protein: CASSLEQANYGYTF.

This clone was observed at least ten times. The rearrangement links TRBV7-9 to TRBJ1-3, with 8 bases that match TRBD1. J gave up 8 bases and V 4 bases, and 7 bases lay outside the gene matches. This CDR3 comprises 14 residues. Germline CDR1 is SEHNR and CDR2 is FQNEAQ (reference sequence). CDR3: CASSSTGQGDTIYF. The CDR3 DNA is TGTGCCAGCAGCTCGACCGGACAGGGAGACACCATATATTTT.

The genes are TRBV9 and TRBJ1-1; a weak D match, TRBD1 (6 bases). Germline V gene data show CDR1 as SGDLS and CDR2 as YYNGEE. The CDR3 runs 15 residues. Between the trimmed V and J ends, which lost 0 bases and 4 bases, there was a span of 13 bases. The CDR3 DNA reads TGTGCCAGCAGCGTAGGGGACATCCTTTTCACTGAAGCTTTCTTT. The encoded protein is CASSVGDILFTEAFF.

This clone showed up just a few times. The chain recombines TRBV25-1 with TRBJ1-2; tentatively, D is TRBD1 (6 bases). CDR3 size: 15 residues. Germline V gives CDR1 MGHDK, CDR2 SYGVNS. Between the trimmed V and J ends, which lost 2 bases and 8 bases, there was a span of 18 bases. This chain's CDR3 is CASSEEDSLIGGYTF. For the CDR3, the DNA is TGTGCCAGCAGTGAAGAGGACAGTCTTATAGGCGGCTACACCTTC.

The V and J genes are TRBV9 and TRBJ2-1, with D hard to call. The CDR3 extends over 14 amino acids. Looked up from germline, CDR1 is SGDLS and CDR2 is YYNGEE. The germline V and J ends were trimmed by 0 bases and 2 bases, with 6 bases remaining between them. The CDR3 nucleotides are TGTGCCAGCAGCGTAGATGGTACCTACAATGAGCAGTTCTTC. It codes for CASSVDGTYNEQFF.

This clone was seen a handful of times. The chain combines TRBV4-2 with TRBJ1-1; TRBD1 might be the D (6 bases). The CDR3 runs to 15 residues. Germline V CDR1 and CDR2: LGHNA, YNFKEQ. Trimming pared 0 bases from V and 5 bases from J, leaving 13 bases between. CDR3 in amino acids: CASSQEEGGPTEAFF. CDR3 sequence (DNA): TGTGCCAGCAGCCAAGAGGAGGGGGGCCCTACTGAAGCTTTCTTT.

This chain links TRBV28 with TRBJ2-7, with TRBD2 matching 14 bases. The trim removed 6 bases at V and 1 base at J, leaving 5 bases unmatched. This CDR3 spans 16 amino acids. CDR1 MDHEN and CDR2 SYDVKM come from the germline V gene. The CDR3 region has the DNA TGTGCCAGCAGCGGGACTAGCGGGAGTTGGTCCTACGAGCAGTACTTC. This encodes CASSGTSGSWSYEQYF.

This CDR3 is CASSLGRAFSGNTIYF. The CDR3 DNA follows: TGTGCCAGCAGCTTAGGCAGGGCCTTCTCTGGAAACACCATATATTTT. This rearrangement joins TRBV7-2 to TRBJ1-3, with a tentative D call TRBD1 (5 bases). Germline loops: CDR1 SGHTA, CDR2 FQGNSA. This CDR3 has 16 residues. Trimming removed 1 base at V and 0 bases at J, with 10 bases between.

The J gene is TRBJ1-1, the V gene TRBV29-1; D not resolved. The germline V gene has CDR1 SQVTM and CDR2 ANQGSEA. The CDR3 contains 11 residues. Trimming took off 5 bases at V and 1 base at J, with 5 bases between the two ends. The CDR3 DNA is TGCAGCGTTCAGAGGAACACTGAAGCTTTCTTT. This codes for CSVQRNTEAFF.

The gene calls are TRBV18 and TRBJ2-7; 14 positions agree with TRBD2. The CDR3 length is 17 residues. The germline V gene encodes CDR1 KGHSH and CDR2 LQKENI. Trimming at V came to 6 bases and at J to 3 bases, leaving 10 bases not matched to a gene. The CDR3 here is CASSLGTSGRMNYEQYF. CDR3 DNA: TGTGCCAGCTCCCTCGGGACTAGCGGGAGAATGAACTACGAGCAGTACTTC. The full variable domain, in which reference TRBV18 and TRBJ2-7 provide the parts outside the CDR3, is NAGVMQNPRHLVRRRGQEARLRCSPMKGHSHVYWYRQLPEEGLKFMVYLQKENIIDESGMPKERFSAEFPKEGPSILRIQQVVRGDSAAYFCASSLGTSGRMNYEQYFGPGTRLTVT.

The rearrangement uses TRBV19 and TRBJ1-1, with 7 bases matching TRBD1. This CDR3 is built from 14 residues. J was trimmed by 2 bases and V by 5 bases; bases with no gene match: 5. The V gene's germline CDR1 is LNHDA and CDR2 SQIVND (reference sequence). CDR3: CASSVGTDNTEAFF. Written as DNA, the CDR3 is TGTGCCAGTAGTGTCGGGACAGACAACACTGAAGCTTTCTTT.

V is TRBV7-9 and J is TRBJ1-4; TRBD1 aligns across 10 bases. With 6 bases clipped from V and 7 bases from J, the junction kept 8 bases outside the gene matches. The CDR3 consists of 15 residues. CDR1 and CDR2 (germline): SEHNR, FQNEAQ (reference sequence). CDR3 nucleotide sequence: TGTGCCAGCAGTAAGGAGACAGGGGGCGGTGAAAAACTGTTTTTT. It is translated as CASSKETGGGEKLFF. The entire variable domain, with the rest obtained from reference TRBV7-9 and TRBJ1-4, is as follows: DTGVSQNPRHKITKRGQNVTFRCDPISEHNRLYWYRQTLGQGPEFLTYFQNEAQLEKSRLLSDRFSAERPKGSFSTLEIQRTEQGDSAMYLCASSKETGGGEKLFFGSGTQLSVL.

This sequence joins TRBV7-3 and TRBJ2-7; D unresolved. This CDR3 contains 14 residues. Trimming stripped 1 base from V and 3 bases from J, with 10 bases between. Per the germline V gene, CDR1 is SGHTA and CDR2 is FQGTGA. The CDR3 region has the DNA TGTGCCAGCAGCTTAAACGGCGTGAGCTACGAGCAGTACTTC. It yields the protein CASSLNGVSYEQYF.

This sequence joins TRBV2 and TRBJ2-3; 11 bases line up with TRBD2. The CDR3 length is 16 residues. Trimming cost V 4 bases and J 2 bases; bases outside gene matches: 5. Germline V gene data show CDR1 as SNHLY and CDR2 as FYNNEI. Here the CDR3 reads CASSARLAGPTDTQYF. As DNA, the CDR3 is TGTGCCAGCAGTGCTCGACTAGCGGGACCCACAGATACGCAGTATTTT.

J is TRBJ1-6 and V is TRBV7-2; D is possibly TRBD1 (5 bases). This CDR3 has 15 residues. CDR1 is SGHTA, CDR2 FQGNSA, per germline. Trimming cost V 0 bases and J 11 bases, with 14 bases left between them. This CDR3 reads CASSLAPGSGPPLHF. In nucleotides, the CDR3 is TGTGCCAGCAGCTTAGCGCCAGGGTCTGGTCCACCCCTCCACTTT.

The chain has TRBV4-2 and TRBJ2-3, with TRBD2 matching over 7 bases. The V segment lost 4 bases and the J segment 4 bases; nucleotides outside the gene matches: 11. Germline CDR1 and CDR2: LGHNA and YNFKEQ. CDR3 length: 16 amino acids. The CDR3 protein is CASSLLGGGFADTQYF. CDR3 DNA: TGTGCCAGCAGCCTCTTGGGCGGGGGATTCGCAGATACGCAGTATTTT.

The chain is built from TRBV13 and TRBJ2-7; 8 nucleotides align to TRBD2. J was trimmed by 4 bases and V by 3 bases; bases with no gene match: 2. Germline CDR1 and CDR2: PRHDT and FYEKMQ (reference sequence). The CDR3 contains 13 residues. The CDR3, as DNA: TGTGCCAGCAGCTTCAGCGGGAGTTACGAGCAGTACTTC. Protein product: CASSFSGSYEQYF.

The V call is TRBV28, the J call TRBJ1-4; D is undetermined. Looked up from germline, CDR1 is MDHEN and CDR2 is SYDVKM. Trimming removed 4 bases from V and 8 bases from J, with 11 bases in between. The CDR3 runs 13 residues. DNA of the CDR3: TGTGCCAGCAGTTCATCGTCAAACGAAAAACTGTTTTTT. Translation: CASSSSSNEKLFF.

The CDR3 region is CASSEESSPYNEQFF. The CDR3 coding sequence is TGCGCCAGCAGTGAGGAATCATCCCCCTACAATGAGCAGTTCTTC. This chain joins TRBV10-1 and TRBJ2-1; D gene uncertain. CDR1 WNHNN and CDR2 SYGVQD come from the germline V gene (reference sequence). Trimming removed 2 bases at V and 2 bases at J, with 10 bases between. This CDR3 has 15 residues.

The chain combines TRBV2 with TRBJ2-2; TRBD2 aligns across 13 bases. After removal of 7 bases from V and 4 bases from J, the junction contained 12 bases not matched to a gene. CDR3 length: 18 residues. Germline V gene sequence: CDR1 SNHLY, CDR2 FYNNEI. The CDR3 sequence is CASTPGLAGRTGTGELFF. The CDR3 DNA follows: TGTGCCAGCACCCCGGGACTAGCGGGACGAACCGGCACCGGGGAGCTGTTTTTT.

This clone was picked up one time. This chain uses TRBV5-1 with TRBJ2-5; 11 bases fit TRBD2. The CDR3 consists of 16 residues. CDR1 is SGHRS, CDR2 YFSETQ, per germline. V shed 3 bases and J 1 base; nucleotides not matched to a gene: 5. The CDR3 protein is CASSSLGLAVQETQYF. Here the CDR3 DNA reads TGCGCCAGCAGCTCCCTGGGACTAGCGGTCCAAGAGACCCAGTACTTC.

V usage is TRBV4-2 and J usage is TRBJ2-7; D gene uncertain. V was clipped by 0 bases and J by 1 base, with 7 bases between them. Germline-derived CDR1 and CDR2 are LGHNA and YNFKEQ. CDR3 length equals 14 residues. CDR3 loop: CASSQERLSYEQYF. In nucleotides, the CDR3 is TGTGCCAGCAGCCAAGAAAGGCTTTCCTACGAGCAGTACTTC.

CDR3 bases: TGTGCCAGCAGTGCCTTAAGGGGGAAGTCCTACAATGAGCAGTTCTTC. Translated: CASSALRGKSYNEQFF. This sequence joins TRBV28 and TRBJ2-1; D might be TRBD1 (6 bases). This CDR3 is built from 16 residues. V gave up 5 bases and J gave up 1 base, with 15 bases separating them. Germline assignment: CDR1 MDHEN and CDR2 SYDVKM.

The chain joins TRBV19 to TRBJ2-3; D may match TRBD1 or TRBD2 (6 bases each). The CDR3 totals 15 residues. The germline V gene encodes CDR1 LNHDA and CDR2 SQIVND (reference sequence). V lost 7 bases and J lost 0, with 14 bases in between. In nucleotides, the CDR3 is TGTGCCAGTACCGAGGGGGGCTTAAGCACAGATACGCAGTATTTT. Residues: CASTEGGLSTDTQYF.

The chain uses TRBV6-1 and TRBJ2-7; 10 bases match TRBD1. Germline-derived CDR1 and CDR2 are MNHNS and SASEGT. The length of the CDR3 is 15 residues. The ends lost 6 bases at V and 3 bases at J; junction bases unmatched: 8. The CDR3 DNA sequence: TGTGCCAGCAGAGAACGCCGGGACAGGGGCTACGAGCAGTACTTC. It yields the protein CASRERRDRGYEQYF.

V is TRBV6-5 and J is TRBJ2-7, with a possible D match to TRBD2 (5 bases). CDR1 is MNHEY, CDR2 SVGAGI, per germline. The CDR3 covers 14 residues. V was cut by 7 bases and J by 3 bases, with 16 bases left in between. The CDR3 spells CASTTGYPIYEQYF. CDR3 DNA sequence: TGTGCCAGCACCACGGGGTATCCCATCTACGAGCAGTACTTC.

This clone has more than one count but fewer than ten. Additional DNA sequences in this sample encode the identical CDR3. The rearrangement links TRBV19 to TRBJ1-2, with D uncertain. Germline CDR1 and CDR2: LNHDA and SQIVND (reference sequence). Trimming removed 4 bases from V and 0 bases from J, with 6 bases in between. The CDR3 is made up of 13 amino acids. CDR3 region: CASSTGANYGYTF. The DNA of the CDR3 is TGTGCCAGTAGTACCGGGGCTAACTATGGCTACACCTTC. Full variable domain (missing parts from reference TRBV19 and TRBJ1-2): DGGITQSPKYLFRKEGQNVTLSCEQNLNHDAMYWYRQDPGQGLRLIYYSQIVNDFQKGDIAEGYSVSREKKESFPLTVTSAQKNPTAFYLCASSTGANYGYTFGSGTRLTVV.

V and J are TRBV11-1 and TRBJ2-5, with TRBD1 as a possible D gene (5 bases). Between the trimmed V and J ends, which lost 2 bases and 0 bases, there was a span of 10 bases. Germline assignment: CDR1 SGHAT and CDR2 FQDESV (reference sequence). The length of the CDR3 is 15 residues. CDR3 residues: CASSLSQGNQETQYF. The CDR3 DNA reads as TGTGCCAGCAGCTTATCGCAGGGTAACCAAGAGACCCAGTACTTC.

V is TRBV7-2 and J is TRBJ2-7; D not certain. The ends were cut back, 0 bases at V and 0 bases at J, with 3 bases in the middle. This CDR3 has 13 residues. CDR1 is SGHTA, CDR2 FQGNSA, per germline. CDR3 sequence: CASSLANSYEQYF. CDR3 in DNA: TGTGCCAGCAGCTTAGCGAACTCCTACGAGCAGTACTTC.

V usage is TRBV28 and J usage is TRBJ2-2, with 9 positions matching TRBD2. V was clipped by 5 bases and J by 4 bases; unmatched bases: 5. This CDR3 is 15 amino acids long. Germline assignment: CDR1 MDHEN and CDR2 SYDVKM. Here the CDR3 DNA reads TGTGCCAGCAGTCCGGGACTAGCTCGCACCGGGGAGCTGTTTTTT. Translation gives CASSPGLARTGELFF.

The gene calls are TRBV18 and TRBJ1-1; perhaps TRBD1 as D (5 bases). Trimming shortened V by 3 bases and J by 5 bases, and 10 bases separated the two germline ends. Germline lookup yields CDR1 KGHSH and CDR2 LQKENI. This CDR3 is built from 13 residues. Written as DNA, the CDR3 is TGTGCCAGCTCACCCGCGGGGGTGACTGAAGCTTTCTTT. As protein: CASSPAGVTEAFF.

The chain has TRBV10-2 and TRBJ2-1; unclear D gene. CDR1 WSHSY and CDR2 SAAADI come from the germline V gene. The CDR3 has 13 amino acids. V lost 6 bases and J lost 2, with 8 bases in between. CDR3 coding DNA: TGCGCCAGCAGCCCCGGACCCTACAATGAGCAGTTCTTC. Protein product: CASSPGPYNEQFF.